Described below is a single T cell receptor beta chain sequence and its context. This sample stems from a study of blood T cell repertoires in COVID-19. About the study: Italy, Spain and the United States were the sources of the convalescent and acute COVID-19 samples.

As originally analysed: Reference gene primer amplification yielded estimated nucleated cell counts. Here immunoSEQ multiplex PCR was the method, and the copy in TCRdb shows in-frame clones only, minus some. V and J calls and clone size are given by that table; D and trimming were obtained from the DNA. The sample records around 470,000 clones, about 90% being singletons. The V end lost 0 bases, the J end lost 7 bases, and 21 bases lay between the germline ends. CDR1 and CDR2 from the germline V gene are LNHDA and SQIVND (reference sequence). This CDR3 has 17 amino acids. This chain connects TRBV19 to TRBJ1-1, with D possibly being TRBD1 (6 bases). The sequence was collected from a young man who had recovered from COVID-19. Source material: PBMCs or T cells enriched from blood (not recorded which). Written as DNA, the CDR3 is TGTGCCAGTAGTATAGAGGTAGCAGGGGCTGTAAAGGGTGAAGCTTTCTTT. This gives the protein CASSIEVAGAVKGEAFF.